This T cell receptor beta chain was sequenced for a study of blood T cell repertoires in COVID-19. This CDR3 has 15 amino acids. Deletions cut 4 bases from V and 0 bases from J, with 10 bases between. Germline V gives CDR1 MDHEN, CDR2 SYDVKM. Assay used: immunoSEQ multiplex PCR; TCRdb lists only in-frame clones, some missing. The profile covers a few hundred thousand clones, with about 86% appearing a single time and around 1.5% taken by the ten largest. Specimen: peripheral blood. This chain connects TRBV28 to TRBJ1-3, with D tentatively TRBD1 (5 bases). The source of this sequence is a man aged 80 or over with acute or convalescent COVID-19. The CDR3 spells CASSSGGTSGNTIYF. In DNA form, the CDR3 reads TGTGCCAGCAGTTCCGGGGGTACCTCTGGAAACACCATATATTTT.